This TCR beta chain was profiled in a study of T cells in localized non-small cell lung cancer. The germline V and J ends were trimmed by 1 base and 5 bases, with 14 bases remaining between them. Germline V lookup: CDR1 GTSNPN, CDR2 SVGIG (reference sequence). CDR3 length: 14 amino acids. Study-level results: Researchers found a median roughly 56 of the top 100 tumor clones in adjacent lung. Uninvolved adjacent lung showed higher T cell clonality than tumor. A single tumor region was sequenced, leaving heterogeneity possible. With higher T cell density in blood came longer overall survival.

As regards this clone: Its antigen remains unknown.

Libraries were prepared by immunoSEQ multiplex PCR; TCRdb keeps only in-frame clonotypes and omits some of them. The sample contains about 13,000 clones, approximately 84% of which appear only once. This rearrangement joins TRBV30 to TRBJ1-2, with D maybe TRBD1 (5 bases). The input for sequencing was peripheral blood, taken before any cancer treatment. The clonotype was recovered from a male donor aged 60 or over with stage I squamous cell lung carcinoma. CDR3 sequence: CAWSGRQLIYGYTF. Here the CDR3 DNA reads TGTGCCTGGAGTGGCAGACAGCTAATTTATGGCTACACCTTC.